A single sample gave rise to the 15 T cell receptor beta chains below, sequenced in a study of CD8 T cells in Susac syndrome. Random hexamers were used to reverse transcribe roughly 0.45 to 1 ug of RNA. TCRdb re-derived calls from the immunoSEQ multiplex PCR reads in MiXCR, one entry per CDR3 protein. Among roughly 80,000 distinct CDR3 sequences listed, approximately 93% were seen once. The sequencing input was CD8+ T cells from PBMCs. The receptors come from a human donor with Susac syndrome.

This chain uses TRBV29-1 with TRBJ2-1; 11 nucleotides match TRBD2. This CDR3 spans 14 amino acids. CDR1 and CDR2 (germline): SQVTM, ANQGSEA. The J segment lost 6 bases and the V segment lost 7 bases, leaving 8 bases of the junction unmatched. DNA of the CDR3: TGCAGCGCGCGACTAGCGGGGATTTCCAATGAGCAGTTCTTC. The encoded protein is CSARLAGISNEQFF.

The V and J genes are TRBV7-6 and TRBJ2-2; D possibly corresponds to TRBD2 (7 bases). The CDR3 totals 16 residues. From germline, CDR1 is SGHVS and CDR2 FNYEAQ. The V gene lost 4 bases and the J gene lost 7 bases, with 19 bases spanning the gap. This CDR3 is CASSSTGGPQHGELFF. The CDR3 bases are TGTGCCAGCAGCTCTACCGGGGGGCCCCAACACGGGGAGCTGTTTTTT. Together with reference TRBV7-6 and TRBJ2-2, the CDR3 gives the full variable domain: GAGVSQSPRYKVTKRGQDVALRCDPISGHVSLYWYRQALGQGPEFLTYFNYEAQQDKSGLPNDRFSAERPEGSISTLTIQRTEQRDSAMYRCASSSTGGPQHGELFFGEGSRLTVL.

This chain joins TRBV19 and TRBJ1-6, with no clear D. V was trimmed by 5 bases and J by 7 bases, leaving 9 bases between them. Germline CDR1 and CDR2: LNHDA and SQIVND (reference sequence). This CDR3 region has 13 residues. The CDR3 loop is CASSLGQNSPLHF. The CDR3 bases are TGTGCCAGTAGTCTGGGTCAAAATTCACCCCTCCACTTT.

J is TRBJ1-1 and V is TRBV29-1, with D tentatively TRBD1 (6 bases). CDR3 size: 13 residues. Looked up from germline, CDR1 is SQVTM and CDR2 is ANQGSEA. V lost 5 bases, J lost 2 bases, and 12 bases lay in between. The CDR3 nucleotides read TGCAGCGTTAGAACAGGGTTAAACACTGAAGCTTTCTTT. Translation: CSVRTGLNTEAFF.

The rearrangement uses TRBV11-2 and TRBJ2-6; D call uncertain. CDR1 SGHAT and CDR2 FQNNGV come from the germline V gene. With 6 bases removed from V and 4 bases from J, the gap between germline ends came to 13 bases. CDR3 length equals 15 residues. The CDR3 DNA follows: TGTGCCAGCAGTCCCAATCCGTCCGGGGCCAACGTCCTGACTTTC. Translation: CASSPNPSGANVLTF.

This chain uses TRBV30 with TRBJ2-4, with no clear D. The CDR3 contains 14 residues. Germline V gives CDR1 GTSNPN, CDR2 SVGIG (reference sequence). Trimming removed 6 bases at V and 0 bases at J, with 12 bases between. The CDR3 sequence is CACRTDRAKNIQYF. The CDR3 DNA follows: TGTGCCTGCCGGACCGATAGAGCCAAAAACATTCAGTACTTC.

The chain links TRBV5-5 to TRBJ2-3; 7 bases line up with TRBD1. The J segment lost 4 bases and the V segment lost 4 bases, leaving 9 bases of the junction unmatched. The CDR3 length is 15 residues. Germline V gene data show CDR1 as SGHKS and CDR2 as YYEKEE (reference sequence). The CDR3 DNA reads TGTGCCAGCAGCGAAGAGACAGGGTTTGCAGATACGCAGTATTTT. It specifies CASSEETGFADTQYF. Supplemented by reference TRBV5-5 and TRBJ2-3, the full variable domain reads DAGVTQSPTHLIKTRGQQVTLRCSPISGHKSVSWYQQVLGQGPQFIFQYYEKEERGRGNFPDRFSARQFPNYSSELNVNALLLGDSALYLCASSEETGFADTQYFGPGTRLTVL.

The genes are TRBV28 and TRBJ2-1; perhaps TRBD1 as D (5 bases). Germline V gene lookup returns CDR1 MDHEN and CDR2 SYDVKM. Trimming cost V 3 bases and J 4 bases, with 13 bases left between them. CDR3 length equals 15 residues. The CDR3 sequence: CASSLVRQRYNEQFF. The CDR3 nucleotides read TGTGCCAGCAGTTTGGTTAGACAGAGATACAATGAGCAGTTCTTC.

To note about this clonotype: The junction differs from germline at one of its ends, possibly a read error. As DNA, the CDR3 is TGCGCCAGCAGCCAAGGGAGGGAACAGAACTTT. This codes for CASSQGREQNF. V gene TRBV4-1 combines with J gene TRBJ1-6; no definite D call. CDR3 size: 11 residues. Looked up from germline, CDR1 is MGHRA and CDR2 is YSYEKL.

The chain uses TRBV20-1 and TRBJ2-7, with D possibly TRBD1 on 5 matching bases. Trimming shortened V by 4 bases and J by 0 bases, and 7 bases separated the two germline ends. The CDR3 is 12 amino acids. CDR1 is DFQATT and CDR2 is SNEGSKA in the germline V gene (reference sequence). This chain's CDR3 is CSANTGSYEQYF. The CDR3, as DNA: TGCAGTGCTAACACAGGCTCCTACGAGCAGTACTTC.

The CDR3 protein is CASSVEAGVPIEQFF. In DNA form, the CDR3 reads TGTGCCAGCAGCGTAGAGGCAGGGGTTCCCATTGAGCAGTTCTTC. The V call is TRBV9, the J call TRBJ2-1, with a possible D match to TRBD1 (6 bases). There are 15 residues in the CDR3. V shed 0 bases and J shed 9 bases, with 16 bases lying between them. The germline V gene has CDR1 SGDLS and CDR2 YYNGEE.

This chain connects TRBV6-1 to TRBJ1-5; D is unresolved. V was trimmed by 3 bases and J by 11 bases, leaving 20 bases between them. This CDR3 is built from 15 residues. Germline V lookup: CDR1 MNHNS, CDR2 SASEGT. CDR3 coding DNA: TGTGCCAGCAGTGAGGCACGTGAGAATATCATGGCCCAGCATTTT. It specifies CASSEARENIMAQHF.

This chain's CDR3 is CATSFSSYEQYF. The CDR3 nucleotides read TGTGCCACCTCCTTCAGCTCCTACGAGCAGTACTTC. V gene TRBV28 combines with J gene TRBJ2-7, with unresolved D. With 10 bases removed from V and 0 bases from J, the gap between germline ends came to 10 bases. The CDR3 length is 12 residues. CDR1 and CDR2 (germline): MDHEN, SYDVKM.

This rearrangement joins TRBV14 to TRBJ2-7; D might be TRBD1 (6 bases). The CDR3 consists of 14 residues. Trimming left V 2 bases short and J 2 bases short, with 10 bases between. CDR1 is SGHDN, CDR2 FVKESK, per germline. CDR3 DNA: TGTGCCAGCAGCCAAATAGGACAGCCCTACGAGCAGTACTTC. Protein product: CASSQIGQPYEQYF.

Here the CDR3 reads CASGFDRAYEQYF. In DNA, the CDR3 is TGTGCTAGTGGTTTCGACAGGGCCTACGAGCAGTACTTC. This rearrangement joins TRBV12-5 to TRBJ2-7; 7 bases agree with TRBD1. This CDR3 is 13 amino acids long. The trim removed 3 bases at V and 2 bases at J, leaving 1 base unmatched. CDR1 is LGHNT, CDR2 FRNRAP, per germline.